A selection of T cell receptor beta chains follows, all from one sample in a study of blood T cell repertoires in COVID-19. The method was immunoSEQ multiplex PCR; TCRdb's version includes in-frame clones alone and lacks a portion of them. The sample consists of roughly 240,000 clones, roughly 80% of them appearing once. The sample consisted of peripheral blood. These receptors came from a woman in her 70s with acute or convalescent COVID-19. The CDR3 runs from the conserved cysteine through the conserved F or W. D genes are given only for firm matches. Some rows mark clone size as missing; the rest say once, few, many or name a class of expanded clone.

j_gene: TRBJ1-1; abundance: -; d_gene: TRBD1; v_gene: TRBV5-6; CDR3aa: CASSLGQGATEAFF; CDR3nt: TGTGCCAGCAGCTTGGGACAGGGGGCAACTGAAGCTTTCTTT
j_gene: TRBJ2-3; abundance: once; d_gene: -; v_gene: TRBV2; CDR3aa: CASSEALSTDTQYF; CDR3nt: TGTGCCAGCAGTGAGGCATTAAGCACAGATACGCAGTATTTT
j_gene: TRBJ1-6; abundance: -; d_gene: -; v_gene: TRBV30; CDR3aa: CACRGTSSYNSPLHF; CDR3nt: TGTGCCTGTCGCGGTACCTCATCCTATAATTCACCCCTCCACTTT
j_gene: TRBJ2-5; abundance: -; d_gene: -; v_gene: TRBV21-1; CDR3aa: CASSNAPGLAEETQYF; CDR3nt: TGTGCCAGCAGCAATGCCCCGGGACTAGCGGAAGAGACCCAGTACTTC
j_gene: TRBJ1-2; abundance: -; d_gene: -; v_gene: TRBV28; CDR3aa: CATTEQADRGYTF; CDR3nt: TGTGCGACTACCGAACAAGCCGATAGGGGCTACACCTTC
j_gene: TRBJ2-3; abundance: -; d_gene: TRBD1; v_gene: TRBV2; CDR3aa: CASNYGTGGNTQYF; CDR3nt: TGTGCCAGCAATTACGGGACAGGGGGAAATACGCAGTATTTT
j_gene: TRBJ1-1; abundance: once; d_gene: -; v_gene: TRBV14; CDR3aa: CASSQDLGQGTKNTEAFF; CDR3nt: TGTGCCAGCAGCCAAGATCTAGGGCAGGGAACAAAGAACACTGAAGCTTTCTTT
j_gene: TRBJ2-5; abundance: -; d_gene: -; v_gene: TRBV7-6; CDR3aa: CASSLEPGQETQYF; CDR3nt: TGTGCCAGCAGCTTAGAGCCGGGCCAAGAGACCCAGTACTTC
j_gene: TRBJ1-1; abundance: -; d_gene: TRBD1; v_gene: TRBV24-1; CDR3aa: CATPGQMNTEAFF; CDR3nt: TGTGCCACACCGGGACAGATGAACACTGAAGCTTTCTTT
j_gene: TRBJ1-5; abundance: -; d_gene: -; v_gene: TRBV7-2; CDR3aa: CASSLSPGNQPQHF; CDR3nt: TGTGCCAGCAGCTTATCGCCAGGCAATCAGCCCCAGCATTTT
j_gene: TRBJ2-7; abundance: few; d_gene: -; v_gene: TRBV18; CDR3aa: CASSPIGGPDQNEQYF; CDR3nt: TGTGCCAGCTCACCAATTGGCGGCCCCGATCAGAACGAGCAGTACTTC
j_gene: TRBJ1-5; abundance: -; d_gene: -; v_gene: TRBV7-2; CDR3aa: CASSFQTGLGQPQHF; CDR3nt: TGTGCCAGCAGCTTTCAAACAGGGTTAGGGCAGCCCCAGCATTTT
j_gene: TRBJ1-2; abundance: few; d_gene: TRBD1; v_gene: TRBV7-2; CDR3aa: CASSFTPGQGYGYTF; CDR3nt: TGTGCCAGCAGCTTTACCCCGGGACAGGGATACGGCTACACCTTC
j_gene: TRBJ1-1; abundance: -; d_gene: -; v_gene: TRBV5-1; CDR3aa: CASSLVLGGEAFF; CDR3nt: TGCGCCAGCAGCTTGGTTCTCGGGGGTGAAGCTTTCTTT
j_gene: TRBJ1-2; abundance: once; d_gene: -; v_gene: TRBV21-1; CDR3aa: CASSKDSRKPIYGYTF; CDR3nt: TGTGCCAGCAGCAAAGACTCGCGGAAACCAATCTATGGCTACACCTTC
j_gene: TRBJ2-1; abundance: -; d_gene: TRBD2; v_gene: TRBV28; CDR3aa: CASRGGNEQFF; CDR3nt: TGTGCCAGCCGGGGGGGCAATGAGCAGTTCTTC
j_gene: TRBJ1-5; abundance: -; d_gene: TRBD1; v_gene: TRBV19; CDR3aa: CASSTRDRGTNQPQHF; CDR3nt: TGTGCCAGTAGTACGCGGGACAGGGGGACCAATCAGCCCCAGCATTTT
j_gene: TRBJ1-2; abundance: once; d_gene: TRBD1; v_gene: TRBV5-5; CDR3aa: CASSHSPGTGGGGYTF; CDR3nt: TGTGCCAGCAGCCACTCCCCAGGGACAGGGGGGGGTGGCTACACCTTC
j_gene: TRBJ1-5; abundance: -; d_gene: -; v_gene: TRBV6-2/TRBV6-3; CDR3aa: CASSYGAGGVGNQPQHF; CDR3nt: TGTGCCAGCAGTTACGGGGCCGGAGGGGTGGGCAATCAGCCCCAGCATTTT